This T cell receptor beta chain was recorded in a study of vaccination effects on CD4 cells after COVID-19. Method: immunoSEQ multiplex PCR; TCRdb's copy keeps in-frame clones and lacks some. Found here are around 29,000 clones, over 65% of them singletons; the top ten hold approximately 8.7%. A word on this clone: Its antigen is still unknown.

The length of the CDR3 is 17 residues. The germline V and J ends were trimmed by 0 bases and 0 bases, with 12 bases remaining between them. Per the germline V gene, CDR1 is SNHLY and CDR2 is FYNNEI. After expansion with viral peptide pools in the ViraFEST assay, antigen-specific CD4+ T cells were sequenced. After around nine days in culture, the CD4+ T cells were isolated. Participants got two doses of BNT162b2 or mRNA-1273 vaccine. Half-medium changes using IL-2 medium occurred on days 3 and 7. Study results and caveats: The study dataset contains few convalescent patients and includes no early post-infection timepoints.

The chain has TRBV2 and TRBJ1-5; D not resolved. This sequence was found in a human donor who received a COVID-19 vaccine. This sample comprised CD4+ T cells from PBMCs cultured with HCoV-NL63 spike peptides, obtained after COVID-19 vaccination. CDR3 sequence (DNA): TGTGCCAGCAGTGAAGCGCTTGGGCCGTTTAGCAATCAGCCCCAGCATTTT. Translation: CASSEALGPFSNQPQHF.